This T cell receptor (beta chain) was observed in a study of control samples from healthy donors and cancer patients. TCRdb's table, derived via immunoSEQ multiplex PCR, lists solely in-frame clones and lacks some. The sample lists about 160,000 clones; about 94% were seen once. Trimming at V came to 2 bases and at J to 11 bases, leaving 7 bases not matched to a gene. The CDR3 contains 12 residues. CDR1 is GTSNPN, CDR2 SVGIG, per germline (reference sequence). Sample: blood. The gene calls are TRBV30 and TRBJ1-1; 8 bases map to TRBD1. The receptor was derived from a woman between 35 and 50 years old in good health. The CDR3 loop is CAWSPQGALAFF. CDR3 nucleotides: TGTGCCTGGAGTCCCCAGGGGGCATTGGCTTTCTTT.